These T cell receptor beta chains were read from a single sample in a study of T cells in Graves' hyperthyroidism and ophthalmopathy. TCRdb ran MiXCR on the multiplex PCR reads and lists one entry per CDR3 protein. The sample carries hundreds of thousands of distinct CDR3 sequences, about 20% recorded once. The sample was blood. The origin of the receptors is a man aged 35 to 55 with Graves' ophthalmopathy. CDR3s include the opening cysteine and the closing phenylalanine or tryptophan. The order of the fields is J gene, V gene, clone size, D gene, CDR3 protein, CDR3 DNA. D genes are given only for firm matches. Size tells how often a clone was seen (once, few, many) or the class of an expanded clone, and some rows leave it out.

j_gene: TRBJ2-5
v_gene: TRBV7-3
abundance: NA
d_gene: NA
CDR3aa: CASSLVGDPQETQYF
CDR3nt: TGTGCCAGCTCTCTCGTGGGGGATCCCCAAGAGACCCAGTACTTC

j_gene: TRBJ1-2
v_gene: TRBV19
abundance: NA
d_gene: NA
CDR3aa: CASNSGRRSSDYGYTF
CDR3nt: TGTGCCAGTAACTCAGGACGGCGCTCGTCCGACTATGGCTACACCTTC

j_gene: TRBJ2-1
v_gene: TRBV6-2/TRBV6-3
abundance: NA
d_gene: NA
CDR3aa: CASSYGRDFPYNEQFF
CDR3nt: TGTGCCAGCAGTTACGGACGGGACTTCCCCTACAATGAGCAGTTCTTC

j_gene: TRBJ1-1
v_gene: TRBV9
abundance: few
d_gene: TRBD1
CDR3aa: CASSSGRRGQGPGNTEAFF
CDR3nt: TGTGCCAGCAGCTCGGGTCGACGGGGACAGGGTCCGGGGAACACTGAAGCTTTCTTT

j_gene: TRBJ2-1
v_gene: TRBV13
abundance: many
d_gene: NA
CDR3aa: CASSYSAGTSYNEQFF
CDR3nt: TGTGCCAGCAGCTATAGTGCAGGTACCTCCTACAATGAGCAGTTCTTC

j_gene: TRBJ1-3
v_gene: TRBV3-1
abundance: NA
d_gene: NA
CDR3aa: CASSPSGFGNTIYF
CDR3nt: TGTGCCAGCAGCCCGAGCGGGTTTGGAAACACCATATATTTT

j_gene: TRBJ2-2
v_gene: TRBV7-6
abundance: few
d_gene: TRBD2
CDR3aa: CASSLSGGNTGELFF
CDR3nt: TGTGCCAGCAGCTTGAGCGGGGGGAACACCGGGGAGCTGTTTTTT

j_gene: TRBJ2-7
v_gene: TRBV20-1
abundance: once
d_gene: NA
CDR3aa: CSANTGTTTYEQYF
CDR3nt: TGCAGTGCTAACACCGGGACGACCACCTACGAGCAGTACTTC

j_gene: TRBJ2-1
v_gene: TRBV27
abundance: NA
d_gene: TRBD2
CDR3aa: CASSPGLAGGHNEQFF
CDR3nt: TGTGCCAGCAGTCCCGGACTAGCGGGGGGGCACAATGAGCAGTTCTTC

j_gene: TRBJ2-1
v_gene: TRBV29-1
abundance: NA
d_gene: NA
CDR3aa: CSVVPDSYNEQFF
CDR3nt: TGCAGCGTTGTCCCAGACTCCTACAATGAGCAGTTCTTC